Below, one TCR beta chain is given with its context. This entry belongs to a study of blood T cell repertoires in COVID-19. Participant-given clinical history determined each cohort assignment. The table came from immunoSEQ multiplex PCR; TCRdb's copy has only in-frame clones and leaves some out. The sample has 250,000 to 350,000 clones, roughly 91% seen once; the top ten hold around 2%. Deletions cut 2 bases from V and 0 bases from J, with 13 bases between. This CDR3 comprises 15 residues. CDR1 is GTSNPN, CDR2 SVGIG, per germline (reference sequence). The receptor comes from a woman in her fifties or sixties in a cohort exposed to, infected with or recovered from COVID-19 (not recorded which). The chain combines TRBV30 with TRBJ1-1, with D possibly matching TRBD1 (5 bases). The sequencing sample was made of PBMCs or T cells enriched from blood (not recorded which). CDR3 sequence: CAWSLWGEVNTEAFF. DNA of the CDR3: TGTGCCTGGAGTCTTTGGGGGGAGGTGAACACTGAAGCTTTCTTT.